Listed below are T cell receptor beta chains from one sample, sequenced in a study of shared clonotypes between healthy human individuals. Some clones are missing from TCRdb's copy, which holds only in-frame ones; the method was immunoSEQ multiplex PCR. The sample lists millions of clones, roughly 94% occurring once. Sequencing used naive CD8+ T cells sorted from blood. Source of these receptors: a man younger than 35 in good health. Both conserved end residues are part of each CDR3. The D gene is left open where the match is weak. Part of the rows lack a size; the others show once, few, many or a class for expanded clones.

j_call: TRBJ1-5
cdr3_length: 13
clone_size: -
d_call: TRBD1
v_call: TRBV25-1
cdr3_aa: CASQDRGHQPQHF
cdr3_nt: TGTGCCAGCCAGGACAGGGGCCATCAGCCCCAGCATTTT

j_call: TRBJ1-2
cdr3_length: 17
clone_size: -
d_call: -
v_call: TRBV2
cdr3_aa: CASSDRAGVRAQGGYTF
cdr3_nt: TGTGCCAGCAGTGATAGAGCGGGCGTCCGAGCCCAGGGGGGCTACACCTTC

j_call: TRBJ2-7
cdr3_length: 12
clone_size: -
d_call: -
v_call: TRBV10-2
cdr3_aa: CASSEGERRQYF
cdr3_nt: TGCGCCAGCAGTGAAGGGGAGAGGAGGCAGTACTTC

j_call: TRBJ2-1
cdr3_length: 14
clone_size: -
d_call: -
v_call: TRBV11-1
cdr3_aa: CASSLASWVDEQFF
cdr3_nt: TGTGCCAGCAGCTTAGCGTCTTGGGTAGATGAGCAGTTCTTC

j_call: TRBJ1-1
cdr3_length: 15
clone_size: once
d_call: TRBD1
v_call: TRBV6-5
cdr3_aa: CASSYRTGANTEAFF
cdr3_nt: TGTGCCAGCAGTTACCGGACAGGGGCGAACACTGAAGCTTTCTTT

j_call: TRBJ2-1
cdr3_length: 14
clone_size: -
d_call: TRBD2
v_call: TRBV15
cdr3_aa: CAARTSGGRDEQFF
cdr3_nt: TGTGCCGCCCGGACTAGCGGAGGGCGGGATGAGCAGTTCTTC

j_call: TRBJ1-3
cdr3_length: 13
clone_size: -
d_call: -
v_call: TRBV7-9
cdr3_aa: CASSRASGNTIYF
cdr3_nt: TGTGCCAGCAGCCGGGCGTCTGGAAACACCATATATTTT

j_call: TRBJ2-7
cdr3_length: 16
clone_size: once
d_call: TRBD2
v_call: TRBV9
cdr3_aa: CASSVASTSGSYEQYF
cdr3_nt: TGTGCCAGCAGCGTAGCTTCGACTAGCGGATCCTACGAGCAGTACTTC

j_call: TRBJ2-7
cdr3_length: 14
clone_size: -
d_call: TRBD1
v_call: TRBV5-4
cdr3_aa: CASSWDRSLYEQYF
cdr3_nt: TGTGCCAGCAGTTGGGACAGGTCCCTCTACGAGCAGTACTTC

j_call: TRBJ1-2
cdr3_length: 12
clone_size: few
d_call: -
v_call: TRBV6-5
cdr3_aa: CASSYNGYGYTF
cdr3_nt: TGTGCCAGCAGTTACAACGGGTATGGCTACACCTTC

j_call: TRBJ2-1
cdr3_length: 15
clone_size: -
d_call: -
v_call: TRBV19
cdr3_aa: CASRYTANSYNEQFF
cdr3_nt: TGTGCCAGCAGATATACAGCTAATTCCTACAATGAGCAGTTCTTC

j_call: TRBJ2-7
cdr3_length: 14
clone_size: -
d_call: -
v_call: TRBV29-1
cdr3_aa: CSVEGRQDSYEQYF
cdr3_nt: TGCAGCGTTGAAGGCCGACAGGATTCCTACGAGCAGTACTTC

j_call: TRBJ2-7
cdr3_length: 14
clone_size: -
d_call: TRBD1
v_call: TRBV13
cdr3_aa: CASSTDRGLGEQYF
cdr3_nt: TGTGCCAGCAGCACCGACAGGGGTCTAGGCGAGCAGTACTTC

j_call: TRBJ1-2
cdr3_length: 14
clone_size: -
d_call: TRBD1
v_call: TRBV9
cdr3_aa: CASSVNTGGRGYTF
cdr3_nt: TGTGCCAGCAGCGTCAATACAGGGGGCAGGGGCTACACCTTC

j_call: TRBJ1-6
cdr3_length: 13
clone_size: -
d_call: -
v_call: TRBV25-1
cdr3_aa: CASSDWEISPLHF
cdr3_nt: TGTGCCAGCAGCGACTGGGAAATTTCACCCCTCCACTTT

j_call: TRBJ2-3
cdr3_length: 16
clone_size: once
d_call: TRBD2
v_call: TRBV13
cdr3_aa: CASSLGLAGTTDTQYF
cdr3_nt: TGTGCCAGCAGCTTAGGCCTAGCGGGGACCACAGATACGCAGTATTTT

j_call: TRBJ2-7
cdr3_length: 15
clone_size: -
d_call: -
v_call: TRBV6-5
cdr3_aa: CASSYNPRDGYEQYF
cdr3_nt: TGTGCCAGCAGTTATAATCCCAGGGATGGGTACGAGCAGTACTTC

j_call: TRBJ1-1
cdr3_length: 12
clone_size: -
d_call: -
v_call: TRBV6-6
cdr3_aa: CASSYGGFEAFF
cdr3_nt: TGTGCCAGCAGTTACGGGGGATTTGAAGCTTTCTTT

j_call: TRBJ2-1
cdr3_length: 11
clone_size: -
d_call: -
v_call: TRBV6-5
cdr3_aa: CASSYTNEQFF
cdr3_nt: TGTGCCAGCAGTTACACTAATGAGCAGTTCTTC

j_call: TRBJ2-7
cdr3_length: 14
clone_size: -
d_call: -
v_call: TRBV5-4
cdr3_aa: CASSLAGTDYEQYF
cdr3_nt: TGTGCCAGCAGCTTGGCCGGGACTGACTACGAGCAGTACTTC

j_call: TRBJ2-2
cdr3_length: 20
clone_size: -
d_call: TRBD2
v_call: TRBV5-1
cdr3_aa: CASSSLPGLAGETNTGELFF
cdr3_nt: TGCGCCAGCAGCTCACTTCCGGGACTAGCGGGAGAGACTAACACCGGGGAGCTGTTTTTT

j_call: TRBJ2-7
cdr3_length: 13
clone_size: -
d_call: -
v_call: TRBV5-6
cdr3_aa: CASSLGGLYEQYF
cdr3_nt: TGTGCCAGCAGCTTGGGAGGGCTCTACGAGCAGTACTTC

j_call: TRBJ1-2
cdr3_length: 14
clone_size: once
d_call: -
v_call: TRBV6-6
cdr3_aa: CASSYSMGGDGYTF
cdr3_nt: TGTGCCAGCAGTTACTCGATGGGGGGGGATGGCTACACCTTC

j_call: TRBJ2-7
cdr3_length: 14
clone_size: -
d_call: -
v_call: TRBV19
cdr3_aa: CASSMASFSYEQYF
cdr3_nt: TGTGCCAGTAGTATGGCCAGCTTCTCCTACGAGCAGTACTTC

j_call: TRBJ2-7
cdr3_length: 13
clone_size: -
d_call: -
v_call: TRBV30
cdr3_aa: CAWSKGGDYEQYF
cdr3_nt: TGTGCCTGGAGTAAGGGGGGAGACTACGAGCAGTACTTC

j_call: TRBJ1-1
cdr3_length: 12
clone_size: -
d_call: -
v_call: TRBV5-4
cdr3_aa: CASERRGTEAFF
cdr3_nt: TGTGCCAGCGAACGTCGGGGAACTGAAGCTTTCTTT